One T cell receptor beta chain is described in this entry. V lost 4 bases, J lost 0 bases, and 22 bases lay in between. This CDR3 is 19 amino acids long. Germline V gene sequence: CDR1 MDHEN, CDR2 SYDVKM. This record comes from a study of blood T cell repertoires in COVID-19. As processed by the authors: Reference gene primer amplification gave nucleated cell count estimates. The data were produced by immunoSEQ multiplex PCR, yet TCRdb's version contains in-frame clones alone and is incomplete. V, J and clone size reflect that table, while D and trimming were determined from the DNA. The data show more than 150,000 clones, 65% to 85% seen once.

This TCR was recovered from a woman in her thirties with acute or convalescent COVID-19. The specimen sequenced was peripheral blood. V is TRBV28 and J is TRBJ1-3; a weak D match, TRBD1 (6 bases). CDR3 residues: CASSSPNPRTASSGNTIYF. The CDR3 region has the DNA TGTGCCAGCAGTTCTCCGAACCCCCGGACAGCTAGCTCTGGAAACACCATATATTTT. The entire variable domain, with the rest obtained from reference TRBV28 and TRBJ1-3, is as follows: DVKVTQSSRYLVKRTGEKVFLECVQDMDHENMFWYRQDPGLGLRLIYFSYDVKMKEKGDIPEGYSVSREKKERFSLILESASTNQTSMYLCASSSPNPRTASSGNTIYFGEGSWLTVV.